Listed below are T cell receptor beta chains from one sample, sequenced in a study of T cells and Merkel cell carcinoma outcomes. The repertoire was sequenced with immunoSEQ multiplex PCR; TCRdb's copy has only in-frame clones and lacks some. The data show 9,000 or so clones, around 84% seen once. Sequencing was done on a sample of tumor tissue from Merkel cell carcinoma. Receptors were obtained from a human donor with Merkel cell carcinoma. Each CDR3 is given with its conserved first and last residue. The D gene is left open where the match is weak. Clone size, where shown, is once, few, many, or a class for clones that have expanded.

V: TRBV28
J: TRBJ2-7
size: .
D: TRBD1
DNA: TGTGCCAGCAGCCCCGCCGGGGACAGGGCGTCCTACGAGCAGTACTTC
CDR3: CASSPAGDRASYEQYF

V: TRBV5-1
J: TRBJ1-1
size: .
D: .
DNA: TGCGCCAGCAGCTGGGGCCCCCGGGTGAACACTGAAGCTTTCTTT
CDR3: CASSWGPRVNTEAFF

V: TRBV7-9
J: TRBJ2-5
size: .
D: .
DNA: TGTGCCAGCAGCGCCGGGGGAGGGGGAGGGCAAGAGACCCAGTACTTC
CDR3: CASSAGGGGGQETQYF

V: TRBV5-6
J: TRBJ1-5
size: .
D: .
DNA: TGTGCCAGCAGCTTGTTTACAGGGAGGGCAAATCAGCCCCAGCATTTT
CDR3: CASSLFTGRANQPQHF

V: TRBV7-8
J: TRBJ1-5
size: .
D: TRBD1
DNA: TGTGCCAGCAGCCCGAGGACAGGGGGAAAGAGCAATCAGCCCCAGCATTTT
CDR3: CASSPRTGGKSNQPQHF

V: TRBV5-1
J: TRBJ2-1
size: .
D: .
DNA: TGCGCCAGCAGCACGAGGGGCGAGCAGTTCTTC
CDR3: CASSTRGEQFF

V: TRBV9
J: TRBJ1-5
size: .
D: .
DNA: TGTGCCAGCAGCGTAGCTGGGGGTCAGCCCCAGCATTTT
CDR3: CASSVAGGQPQHF

V: TRBV25-1
J: TRBJ2-5
size: large
D: TRBD2
DNA: TGTGCCAGCGGGGGACTAGCGGACCCCCAAGAGACCCAGTACTTC
CDR3: CASGGLADPQETQYF

V: TRBV5-4
J: TRBJ2-5
size: once
D: .
DNA: TGTGCCAGCAGCGCGGCAGGGTCCGCAGAGACCCAGTACTTC
CDR3: CASSAAGSAETQYF

V: TRBV28
J: TRBJ2-1
size: .
D: TRBD2
DNA: TGTGCCAGCAGACCCGGGACTATCCAGAGCTCCTACAATGAGCAGTTCTTC
CDR3: CASRPGTIQSSYNEQFF

V: TRBV5-4
J: TRBJ1-2
size: .
D: .
DNA: TGTGCCAGCAGCTTGTCAGAATCCCTGCGGTATGGCTACACCTTC
CDR3: CASSLSESLRYGYTF

V: TRBV5-1
J: TRBJ1-4
size: .
D: .
DNA: TGCGCCAGCAGCACCGGGCTAACTCGGGGTGAAAAACTGTTTTTT
CDR3: CASSTGLTRGEKLFF

V: TRBV5-4
J: TRBJ1-1
size: .
D: TRBD1
DNA: TGTGCCAGCAGCTTAGTGGACAGGGTTTTCACTGAAGCTTTCTTT
CDR3: CASSLVDRVFTEAFF

V: TRBV7-9
J: TRBJ2-5
size: .
D: .
DNA: TGTGCCAGCAGCTTAGTTCGGGGAGGTGGAGAGACCCAGTACTTC
CDR3: CASSLVRGGGETQYF

V: TRBV25-1
J: TRBJ1-5
size: .
D: .
DNA: TGTGCCAGCCCTAAAGCCCAACAGGGTAGCAATCAGCCCCAGCATTTT
CDR3: CASPKAQQGSNQPQHF

V: TRBV7-8
J: TRBJ1-5
size: few
D: .
DNA: TGTGCCAGCAGCTTAGCCCAGATCAATCAGCCCCAGCATTTT
CDR3: CASSLAQINQPQHF

V: TRBV6-6
J: TRBJ1-5
size: .
D: .
DNA: TGTGCCAGCAGCCGGGCGAGCAGCAACAATCAGCCCCAGCATTTT
CDR3: CASSRASSNNQPQHF

V: TRBV4-2
J: TRBJ2-1
size: .
D: TRBD2
DNA: TGTGCCAGCAGCCAATATACTAGCGGGGGGGCTCGGCGGGATGAGCAGTTCTTC
CDR3: CASSQYTSGGARRDEQFF

V: TRBV5-1
J: TRBJ1-2
size: .
D: TRBD1
DNA: TGCGCCAGCCAGGGGGCGGATGGCTACACCTTC
CDR3: CASQGADGYTF

V: TRBV29-1
J: TRBJ2-7
size: once
D: .
DNA: TGCAGCGTTTTGAGGGCTTCCTACGAGCAGTACTTC
CDR3: CSVLRASYEQYF

V: TRBV29-1
J: TRBJ2-3
size: .
D: .
DNA: TGCAGCGTTGAAGCAGGAGCTAGCCTCTTTACGCAGTATTTT
CDR3: CSVEAGASLFTQYF

V: TRBV5-5
J: TRBJ1-6
size: .
D: .
DNA: TGTGCCAGCAGCAAAGTGACTGGAGGATATTCACCCCTCCACTTT
CDR3: CASSKVTGGYSPLHF

V: TRBV18
J: TRBJ1-4
size: .
D: TRBD1
DNA: TGTGCCAGCACAACAGGGGTTGGTGAAAAACTGTTTTTT
CDR3: CASTTGVGEKLFF

V: TRBV5-1
J: TRBJ2-1
size: .
D: .
DNA: TGCGCCAGCAAGTATAGCCCCGAGTCCTACAATGAGCAGTTCTTC
CDR3: CASKYSPESYNEQFF

V: TRBV6-5
J: TRBJ2-7
size: .
D: .
DNA: TGTGCCAGCAGTTACTCAGGGACCCCGGGAGCCTACGAGCAGTACTTC
CDR3: CASSYSGTPGAYEQYF

V: TRBV5-1
J: TRBJ2-1
size: .
D: .
DNA: TGCGCCAGCAGCTTGGCGTATGAGCAGTTCTTC
CDR3: CASSLAYEQFF

V: TRBV7-2
J: TRBJ2-5
size: .
D: .
DNA: TGTGCCAGCAGCTTAGGGGGGACCCAGTACTTC
CDR3: CASSLGGTQYF

V: TRBV5-4
J: TRBJ2-5
size: .
D: .
DNA: TGTGCCAGCAGCTTCGGAGAGACCCAGTACTTC
CDR3: CASSFGETQYF

V: TRBV29-1
J: TRBJ2-7
size: .
D: .
DNA: TGCAGCGCCGGAGGGGGGGCAGGCTACGAGCAGTACTTC
CDR3: CSAGGGAGYEQYF

V: TRBV7-9
J: TRBJ2-6
size: once
D: .
DNA: TGTGCCAGCGGGCCGAGCTCTGGGGCCAACGTCCTGACTTTC
CDR3: CASGPSSGANVLTF

V: TRBV18
J: TRBJ2-5
size: .
D: TRBD2
DNA: TGTGCCAGCTCGCCGGGACTACTTGGGGAGACCCAGTACTTC
CDR3: CASSPGLLGETQYF

V: TRBV5-6
J: TRBJ2-2
size: .
D: TRBD2
DNA: TGTGCCAGCAGTTTAGCGGGGGTACTCACCGGGGAGCTGTTTTTT
CDR3: CASSLAGVLTGELFF

V: TRBV18
J: TRBJ2-5
size: .
D: .
DNA: TGTGCCAGCTCGCGCGGAGGATCGGGAAGCGGAGAGACCCAGTACTTC
CDR3: CASSRGGSGSGETQYF

V: TRBV14
J: TRBJ1-1
size: .
D: .
DNA: TGTGCCAGCAGCCCAGTTTGGGGGACGGGTACTGAAGCTTTCTTT
CDR3: CASSPVWGTGTEAFF

V: TRBV5-1
J: TRBJ2-2
size: .
D: .
DNA: TGCGCCAGCAGCTTGACCAGAAACACCGGGGAGCTGTTTTTT
CDR3: CASSLTRNTGELFF

V: TRBV2
J: TRBJ1-4
size: once
D: TRBD1
DNA: TGTGCCAGCAGTGGCACAGGGGTACGAGAAAAACTGTTTTTT
CDR3: CASSGTGVREKLFF

V: TRBV27
J: TRBJ2-5
size: .
D: TRBD2
DNA: TGTGCCAGCAGTTTGTCTAGCGGGGGGGCCTCAGAGACCCAGTACTTC
CDR3: CASSLSSGGASETQYF

V: TRBV12-5
J: TRBJ2-1
size: .
D: .
DNA: TGTGCTAGTGGTTTGACATTTTACAATGAGCAGTTCTTC
CDR3: CASGLTFYNEQFF

V: TRBV11-2
J: TRBJ2-7
size: once
D: .
DNA: TGTGCCAGCAGCTTAGGTCTGCAGGATTACGAGCAGTACTTC
CDR3: CASSLGLQDYEQYF

V: TRBV7-9
J: TRBJ2-1
size: .
D: TRBD1
DNA: TGTGCCAGCAGCTTAGTATCAGGGGGACACAACGAGCAGTTCTTC
CDR3: CASSLVSGGHNEQFF

V: TRBV5-1
J: TRBJ1-1
size: once
D: .
DNA: TGCGCCAGCAGCTCGCCGGGAACAATGAACACTGAAGCTTTCTTT
CDR3: CASSSPGTMNTEAFF

V: TRBV7-9
J: TRBJ2-1
size: once
D: .
DNA: TGTGCCAGCAGCTTAGGACCACATAGCTCCTACAATGAGCAGTTCTTC
CDR3: CASSLGPHSSYNEQFF

V: TRBV18
J: TRBJ2-2
size: few
D: .
DNA: TGTGCCAGCTCACCGCTGCCGCCGGGGTCGCACACCGGGGAGCTGTTTTTT
CDR3: CASSPLPPGSHTGELFF

V: TRBV7-9
J: TRBJ2-7
size: .
D: .
DNA: TGTGCCAGCAGCTCCGGACGGTTGAACTCCTACGAGCAGTACTTC
CDR3: CASSSGRLNSYEQYF

V: TRBV5-1
J: TRBJ2-7
size: .
D: .
DNA: TGCGCCAGCAGCCTCCGGGACGGATCCTACGAGCAGTACTTC
CDR3: CASSLRDGSYEQYF

V: TRBV7-2
J: TRBJ2-7
size: .
D: .
DNA: TGTGCCAGCAGCTTGACCCATCCCTACGAGCAGTACTTC
CDR3: CASSLTHPYEQYF

V: TRBV28
J: TRBJ1-1
size: few
D: .
DNA: .
CDR3: CASSTSWTGPNTEAFF

V: TRBV6-5
J: TRBJ2-1
size: .
D: .
DNA: TGTGCCAGCAGTGGAAGGGGGAATGAGCAGTTCTTC
CDR3: CASSGRGNEQFF

V: TRBV2
J: TRBJ2-5
size: .
D: TRBD1
DNA: TGTGCCAGCAGTACACAGGGGCGTCAAGAGACCCAGTACTTC
CDR3: CASSTQGRQETQYF